This is a list of T cell receptor beta chains from one sample in a study of T cell responses to AZD1222 COVID-19 vaccine. Sequencing was performed with immunoSEQ multiplex PCR; in TCRdb, only in-frame clones are kept and a portion is missing. Here the sample spans 85,000 to 130,000 clones, approximately 87% being singletons. The material sequenced was peripheral blood, taken on day 0 of AZD1222 vaccination. The origin of the receptors is an adult in good health. The conserved cysteine and the conserved F or W are not part of the CDR3 here.

J gene	V gene	CDR3 protein
TRBJ1-2	TRBV5-1	ASSLDRGAVVNGYT
TRBJ1-1	TRBV5-4	ASRPGGQGRTEAF
TRBJ1-6	TRBV19	ASSVQGNYNSPLH
TRBJ1-4	TRBV7-9	ASSLLQANEKLF
TRBJ2-1	TRBV18	ASSPLGGALGDEQF
TRBJ1-5	TRBV7-2	ASSPTVFSNQPQH
TRBJ1-5	TRBV18	ASSPLGEGGQPQH
TRBJ1-3	TRBV7-9	ASSLSLSGNTIY
TRBJ1-1	TRBV6-5	ASSGQTAVRGEAF
TRBJ1-2	TRBV7-2	ASSLGWGAVGYT
TRBJ2-3	TRBV5-1	ASSLAGTITDTQY
TRBJ1-5	TRBV2	ASRDRENQPQH
TRBJ1-1	TRBV10-3	AISESDNTEAF
TRBJ1-2	TRBV18	ASSPDTIYGYT
TRBJ1-1	TRBV13	ASSLFRGNTEAF
TRBJ1-1	TRBV11-3	ASSFREWTEAF
TRBJ1-2	TRBV7-9	ASSSVQEPHYGYT
TRBJ2-7	TRBV14	ASSLLLAGFDEQY
TRBJ1-6	TRBV28	ASRRDLSSPLH
TRBJ2-3	TRBV6-2/TRBV6-3	ASSYSNVGNTQY
TRBJ1-5	TRBV6-1	ASSDGQWNQPQH
TRBJ1-2	TRBV6-6	ASSTQGGPYYGYT
TRBJ2-7	TRBV28	ASSLLYEQY
TRBJ2-7	TRBV18	ASSARDRGSYEQY
TRBJ2-7	TRBV4-3	ASSRSPGQGTYEQY
TRBJ1-3	TRBV9	ASSVGLGGNTIY
TRBJ2-5	TRBV7-3	ASSSPGTGQETQY
TRBJ2-3	TRBV29-1	SVARATDTQY
TRBJ1-5	TRBV19	ASRPGRLYQPQH
TRBJ2-1	TRBV11-3	ASSLSRGNEQF
TRBJ1-5	TRBV7-2	ASSFRDRGISNQPQH
TRBJ1-1	TRBV3-1/TRBV3-2	ASRGQGTEAF
TRBJ1-1	TRBV18	ASSQNTNTEAF
TRBJ1-2	TRBV27	ASRPRGRYGYT
TRBJ2-4	TRBV7-3	ASSAGSADIQY
TRBJ1-4	TRBV6-5	ASSMTLTNEKLF
TRBJ1-1	TRBV10-3	AIRPTGTIAEAF
TRBJ1-5	TRBV6-2/TRBV6-3	ASSFSPRSYQPQH
TRBJ2-5	TRBV10-3	AGGPPETQY
TRBJ1-2	TRBV27	ASSLSVEPYGYT